This TCR beta chain was sequenced during a study of follicular helper T cells after annual influenza vaccination. V lost 6 bases to trimming and J lost 6 bases; unmatched junction nucleotides: 12. CDR3 size: 15 residues. CDR1 is MDHEN, CDR2 SYDVKM, per germline. General study findings and limits: Change in circulating plasmablasts correlated with ICOS+CD38+ cTfh clonality change. Productive TCRB sequences came from only about 9-22% of cells.

The time point here: 2015-2016 season, pre-vaccination. The assay was immunoSEQ multiplex PCR, and TCRdb's table has in-frame clones only and misses some. In the table there are 9,500 to 15,000 clones, 80% of which are singletons. For this clone: As yet, its antigen is unknown.

Sequences were derived from CXCR5+ CD38- circulating T follicular helper cells from blood, sampled on the day of influenza vaccination. As for subset: circulating Tfh, non-naive CD4+CXCR5+PD-1+ (ICOS+CD38+ or ICOS-CD38-). The chain couples TRBV28 to TRBJ1-2; 8 positions match TRBD1. The sequence was collected from an adult who received the influenza vaccine. The CDR3 DNA follows: TGTGCCAGCAGGGCCGCCCGACAGGGGCATAATGGCTACACCTTC. This sequence encodes CASRAARQGHNGYTF.